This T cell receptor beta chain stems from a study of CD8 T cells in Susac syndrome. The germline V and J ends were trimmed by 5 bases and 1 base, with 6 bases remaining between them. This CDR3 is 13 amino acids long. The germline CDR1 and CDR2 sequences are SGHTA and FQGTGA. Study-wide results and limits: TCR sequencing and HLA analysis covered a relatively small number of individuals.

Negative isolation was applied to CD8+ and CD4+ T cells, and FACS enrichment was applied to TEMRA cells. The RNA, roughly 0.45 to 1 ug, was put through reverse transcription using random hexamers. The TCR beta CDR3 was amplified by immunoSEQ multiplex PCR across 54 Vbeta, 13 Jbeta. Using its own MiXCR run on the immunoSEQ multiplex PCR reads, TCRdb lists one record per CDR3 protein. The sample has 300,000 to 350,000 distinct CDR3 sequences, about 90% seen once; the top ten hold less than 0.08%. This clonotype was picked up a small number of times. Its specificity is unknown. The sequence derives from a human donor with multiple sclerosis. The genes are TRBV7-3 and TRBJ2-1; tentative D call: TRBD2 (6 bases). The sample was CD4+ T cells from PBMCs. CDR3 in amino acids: CASSAGSYNEQFF. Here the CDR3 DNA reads TGTGCCAGCAGCGCGGGGTCCTACAATGAGCAGTTCTTC.